The 15 T cell receptor beta chains given below trace back to one sample, sequenced in a study of T cells after yellow fever vaccination (dated by TCRdb to between 2019 and 2020). The sample's treatment or condition, from its label and the paper: live attenuated yellow fever vaccine strain. Receptor libraries were prepared by 5' RACE. Instrument on record: Illumina NovaSeq 6000. TCRdb ran its own pipeline on the public reads, namely fastp trimming at Q25 and MiXCR clone calling, and kept in-frame beta chains. Each CDR3 protein appears once, grouped with its most common genes and DNA. The sample table records some 240,000 distinct CDR3 sequences; roughly 4% of these occur just once. The top ten clones comprise approximately 18% of the sample. This sample comprised PBMCs, obtained 15 days after the yellow fever booster vaccination. These receptors came from a man aged 18 to 29 who received the YFV17D yellow fever vaccine.

This clonotype was recorded many times. The chain is built from TRBV28 and TRBJ1-6; tentatively, D is TRBD1 (5 bases). This CDR3 has 13 residues. Germline CDR1 reads MDHEN; CDR2 reads SYDVKM. The germline V and J ends were trimmed by 6 bases and 7 bases, with 10 bases remaining between them. CDR3 sequence (DNA): TGTGCCAGCAGGAGAGAGGGGAATTCACCCCTCCACTTT. It is translated as CASRREGNSPLHF.

This clonotype was seen repeatedly, ten times or more. The chain uses TRBV4-3 and TRBJ2-1, with D perhaps assigned TRBD1 or TRBD2 (5 bases each). CDR1 LGHNA and CDR2 YSLEER come from the germline V gene. Trimming left V 0 bases short and J 7 bases short, with 10 bases between. The CDR3 extends over 14 amino acids. CDR3 protein: CASSQDRGPNEQFF. The DNA of the CDR3 is TGCGCCAGCAGCCAAGATCGGGGCCCTAATGAGCAGTTCTTC.

This clonotype was counted ten times or more. The chain's CDR3 is CASSLENQKPFF. CDR3 coding DNA: TGCGCCAGCAGCTTGGAAAATCAGAAGCCTTTCTTT. This sequence joins TRBV5-1 and TRBJ1-1; no clear D gene. V was cut by 0 bases and J by 12 bases, with 12 bases left in between. CDR1 is SGHRS, CDR2 YFSETQ, per germline. The CDR3 contains 12 residues. Combining the CDR3 with reference TRBV5-1 and TRBJ1-1 gives the whole variable domain KAGVTQTPRYLIKTRGQQVTLSCSPISGHRSVSWYQQTPGQGLQFLFEYFSETQRNKGNFPGRFSGRQFSNSRSEMNVSTLELGDSALYLCASSLENQKPFFGQGTRLTVV.

At least ten counts were recorded for this clonotype. This sequence joins TRBV4-1 and TRBJ2-1; perhaps TRBD1 as D (5 bases). From germline, CDR1 is MGHRA and CDR2 YSYEKL. This CDR3 has 15 amino acids. Trimming pared 1 base from V and 9 bases from J, leaving 16 bases between. CDR3 sequence reads: CASSQGFEWGGEQFF. CDR3 sequence (DNA): TGCGCCAGCAGCCAAGGGTTTGAGTGGGGCGGTGAGCAGTTCTTC.

This clonotype is labeled medium-sized. The V call is TRBV18, the J call TRBJ2-7, with 7 bases identical to TRBD1. V lost 0 bases, J lost 3 bases, and 8 bases stayed unmatched. Germline-derived CDR1 and CDR2 are KGHSH and LQKENI. This CDR3 has 16 residues. The CDR3, as DNA: TGTGCCAGCTCACCACCGGGTACAGGGGTCCTCTACGAGCAGTACTTC. This translates into CASSPPGTGVLYEQYF.

This clonotype was counted many times. The gene calls are TRBV12-3 or TRBV12-4 and TRBJ2-3; 12 bases fit TRBD2. There are 18 residues in the CDR3. Trimming took 5 bases from V and 3 from J; bases not matched to a gene: 12. The CDR3, as DNA: TGTGCCAGCAGTCGCGACTGGGCTAGCGGGGGGGCTACAGATACGCAGTATTTT. Translated, it gives CASSRDWASGGATDTQYF.

This clonotype was detected ten times or more. The chain recombines TRBV12-3 or TRBV12-4 with TRBJ2-3; D is ambiguous. V shed 7 bases and J shed 0 bases, with 14 bases lying between them. The CDR3 has 15 residues. CDR3 sequence reads: CASKPMLTSTDTQYF. Here the CDR3 DNA reads TGTGCCAGCAAACCCATGCTGACAAGCACAGATACGCAGTATTTT.

This clonotype was detected ten times or more. The gene calls are TRBV5-4 and TRBJ2-7; possible D gene TRBD1, 5 bases. This CDR3 is built from 15 residues. The V end was cut by 4 bases, the J end by 4 bases, with 18 bases between. CDR1 SGHNT and CDR2 YYREEE come from the germline V gene (reference sequence). The CDR3 DNA is TGTGCCAGCAGCCCCAGCCCAAGCGACAGTTACGAGCAGTACTTC. It yields the protein CASSPSPSDSYEQYF.

This clonotype was found many times. The chain couples TRBV6-5 to TRBJ1-6; D perhaps matches TRBD1 (6 bases). Per the germline V gene, CDR1 is MNHEY and CDR2 is SVGAGI. V was shortened by 7 bases and J by 6 bases, with 16 bases between the two germline ends. CDR3 length equals 15 residues. The CDR3 DNA follows: TGTGCCAGCACCGTCCAGGGGTACGGTAATTCACCCCTCCACTTT. It encodes CASTVQGYGNSPLHF.

Many counts were recorded for this clonotype. The chain carries TRBV4-3 and TRBJ2-7; D ambiguous. The germline V gene encodes CDR1 LGHNA and CDR2 YSLEER. The CDR3 totals 13 residues. V gave up 2 bases and J gave up 2 bases, with 7 bases separating them. The CDR3 nucleotides are TGCGCCAGCAGCCAATTAGGGACCTACGAGCAGTACGTC. Its translation is CASSQLGTYEQYV.

This clonotype was seen a few times. The V and J genes are TRBV1 and TRBJ2-3; TRBD2 reflects the table's D call only, with no check against the DNA. TRBV1 is shown as a pseudogene. The CDR3 runs 16 residues. The chain's CDR3 is CTRLPRLAGATDTQYF. In nucleotides, the CDR3 is TGCACCAGACTGCCACGACTAGCGGGGGCCACAGATACGCAGTATTTT.

This clonotype was counted only a few times. The rearrangement uses TRBV6-5 and TRBJ2-5, with 8 bases fitting TRBD2. V lost 7 bases and J lost 4; bases outside the gene matches: 11. This CDR3 region has 15 residues. CDR1 and CDR2 (germline): MNHEY, SVGAGI. The CDR3 loop is CASKIGGGALETQYF. The CDR3 DNA follows: TGTGCCAGCAAAATCGGGGGGGGGGCTTTAGAGACCCAGTACTTC.

This clonotype has ten or more counts. The chain has TRBV7-2 and TRBJ2-3, with 10 bases aligning to TRBD2. The germline gives CDR1 SGHTA, CDR2 FQGNSA. The CDR3 length is 15 residues. J lost 5 bases, V lost 5 bases, and 7 bases had no gene match. Here the CDR3 DNA reads TGTGCCAGCAGCCAGAGCGGGGGGGCGGGAGATACGCAGTATTTT. It is translated as CASSQSGGAGDTQYF.

This clonotype was detected ten times or more. The CDR3 nucleotides are TGTGCCAGCAGCGTCCAGGGGGCCCATGAGCAGTTCTTC. This gives the protein CASSVQGAHEQFF. This chain connects TRBV9 to TRBJ2-1; 8 nucleotides align to TRBD1. This CDR3 contains 13 residues. Germline V lookup: CDR1 SGDLS, CDR2 YYNGEE. With 2 bases clipped from V and 8 bases from J, the junction kept 3 bases outside the gene matches.

This clonotype was observed many times. The genes are TRBV29-1 and TRBJ2-3, with 9 bases lining up with TRBD1. Germline V gives CDR1 SQVTM, CDR2 ANQGSEA. V lost 4 bases and J lost 4; bases outside the gene matches: 12. The length of the CDR3 is 16 residues. CDR3 bases: TGCAGCGTTGTGATCATCCGGGACAGGGCGCCAGATACGCAGTATTTT. Translation: CSVVIIRDRAPDTQYF.